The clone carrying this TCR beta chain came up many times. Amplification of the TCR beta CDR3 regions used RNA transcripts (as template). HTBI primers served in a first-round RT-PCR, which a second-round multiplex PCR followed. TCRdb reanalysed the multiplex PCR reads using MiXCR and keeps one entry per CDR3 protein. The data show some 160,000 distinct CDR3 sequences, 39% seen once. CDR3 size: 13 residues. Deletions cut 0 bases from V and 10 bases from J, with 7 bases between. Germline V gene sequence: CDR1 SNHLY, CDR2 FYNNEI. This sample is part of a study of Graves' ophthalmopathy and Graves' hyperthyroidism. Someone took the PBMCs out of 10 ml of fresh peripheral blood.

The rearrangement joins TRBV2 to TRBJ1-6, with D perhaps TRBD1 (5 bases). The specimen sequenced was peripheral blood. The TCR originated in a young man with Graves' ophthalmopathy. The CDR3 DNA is TGTGCCAGCAGTGAAGCGGGGCTCTCACCCCTCCACTTT. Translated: CASSEAGLSPLHF.